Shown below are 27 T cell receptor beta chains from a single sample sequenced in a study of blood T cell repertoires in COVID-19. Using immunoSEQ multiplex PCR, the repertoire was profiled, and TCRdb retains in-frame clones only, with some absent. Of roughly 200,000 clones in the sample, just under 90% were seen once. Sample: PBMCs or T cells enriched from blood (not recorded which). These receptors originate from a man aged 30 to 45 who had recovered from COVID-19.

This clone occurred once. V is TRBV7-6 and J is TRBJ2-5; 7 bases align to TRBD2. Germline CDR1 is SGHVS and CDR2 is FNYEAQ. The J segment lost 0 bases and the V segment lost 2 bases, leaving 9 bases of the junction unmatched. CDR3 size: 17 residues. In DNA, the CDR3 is TGTGCCAGCAGCTTATTGTCCCTAGCGGTAAACCAAGAGACCCAGTACTTC. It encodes CASSLLSLAVNQETQYF.

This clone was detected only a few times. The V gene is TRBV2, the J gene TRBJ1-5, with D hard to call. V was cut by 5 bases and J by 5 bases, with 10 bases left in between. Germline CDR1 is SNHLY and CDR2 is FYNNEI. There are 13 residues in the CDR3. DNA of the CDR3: TGTGCCAGCAGTCCGAGGTTAGATCAGCCCCAGCATTTT. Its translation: CASSPRLDQPQHF.

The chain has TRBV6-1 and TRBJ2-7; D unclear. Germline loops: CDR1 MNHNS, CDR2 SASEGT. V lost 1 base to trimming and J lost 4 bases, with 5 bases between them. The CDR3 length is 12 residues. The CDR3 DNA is TGTGCCAGCAGTGAAGGCAGATACGAGCAGTACTTC. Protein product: CASSEGRYEQYF.

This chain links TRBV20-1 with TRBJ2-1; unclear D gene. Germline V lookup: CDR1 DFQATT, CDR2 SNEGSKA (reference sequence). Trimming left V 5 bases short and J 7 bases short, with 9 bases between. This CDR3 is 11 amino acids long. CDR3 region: CSALLKNEQFF. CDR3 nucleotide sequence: TGCAGTGCTCTACTAAAGAATGAGCAGTTCTTC.

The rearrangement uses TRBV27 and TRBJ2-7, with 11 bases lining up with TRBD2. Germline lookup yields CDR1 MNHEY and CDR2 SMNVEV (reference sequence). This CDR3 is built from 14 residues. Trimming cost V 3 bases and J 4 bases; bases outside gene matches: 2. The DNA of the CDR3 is TGTGCCAGCAGTTTGGTAGCGGGAGGGTACGAGCAGTACTTC. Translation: CASSLVAGGYEQYF.

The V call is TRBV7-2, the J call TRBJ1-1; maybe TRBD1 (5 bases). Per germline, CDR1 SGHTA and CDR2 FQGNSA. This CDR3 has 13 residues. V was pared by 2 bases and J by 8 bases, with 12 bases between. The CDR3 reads CASSLMSGLEAFF. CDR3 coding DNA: TGTGCCAGCAGCTTAATGTCAGGGTTAGAAGCTTTCTTT.

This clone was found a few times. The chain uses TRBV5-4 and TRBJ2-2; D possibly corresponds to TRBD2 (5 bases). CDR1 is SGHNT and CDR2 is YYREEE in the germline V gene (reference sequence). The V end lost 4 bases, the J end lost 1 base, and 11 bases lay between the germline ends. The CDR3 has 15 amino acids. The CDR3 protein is CASSRGLENTGELFF. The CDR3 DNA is TGTGCCAGCAGCCGTGGACTCGAGAACACCGGGGAGCTGTTTTTT.

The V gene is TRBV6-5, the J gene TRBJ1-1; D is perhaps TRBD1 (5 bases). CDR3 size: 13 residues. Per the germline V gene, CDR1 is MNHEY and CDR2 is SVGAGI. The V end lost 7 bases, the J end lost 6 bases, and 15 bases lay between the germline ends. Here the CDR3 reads CASIIQGAAEAFF. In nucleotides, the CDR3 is TGTGCCAGCATTATCCAGGGTGCAGCTGAAGCTTTCTTT.

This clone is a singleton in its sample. The CDR3 bases are TGTGCCAGCAGCGACGCGTATCAAGCGGGGGTGTACAATGAGCAGTTCTTC. Its translation: CASSDAYQAGVYNEQFF. The V call is TRBV11-3, the J call TRBJ2-1, with 8 bases identical to TRBD2. The length of the CDR3 is 17 residues. Germline lookup yields CDR1 SGHNT and CDR2 YENEEA. V lost 5 bases, J lost 4 bases, and 13 bases stayed unmatched.

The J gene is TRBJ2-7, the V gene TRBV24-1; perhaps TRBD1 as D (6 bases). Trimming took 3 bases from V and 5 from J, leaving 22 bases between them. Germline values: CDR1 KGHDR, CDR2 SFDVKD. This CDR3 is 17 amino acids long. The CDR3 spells CATSDPRPGAKVDEQYF. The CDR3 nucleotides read TGTGCCACCAGTGATCCACGGCCAGGGGCGAAGGTGGACGAGCAGTACTTC.

The CDR3 DNA sequence: TGTGCCAGCACCCCCAAGGGGGTCAATTACGAGCAGTACTTC. Its translation is CASTPKGVNYEQYF. The genes are TRBV6-5 and TRBJ2-7; D perhaps matches TRBD1 (6 bases). Per the germline V gene, CDR1 is MNHEY and CDR2 is SVGAGI. CDR3 size: 14 residues. V dropped 7 bases and J dropped 4 bases, with 17 bases sitting between them.

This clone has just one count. CDR3 region: CASSRDRDNQPQHF. DNA for the CDR3: TGTGCCAGCAGCCGGGACAGGGACAATCAGCCCCAGCATTTT. This rearrangement joins TRBV6-5 to TRBJ1-5; TRBD1 matches at 9 bases. V shed 6 bases and J 3 bases; nucleotides not matched to a gene: 3. The CDR3 extends over 14 amino acids. The V gene's germline CDR1 is MNHEY and CDR2 SVGAGI.

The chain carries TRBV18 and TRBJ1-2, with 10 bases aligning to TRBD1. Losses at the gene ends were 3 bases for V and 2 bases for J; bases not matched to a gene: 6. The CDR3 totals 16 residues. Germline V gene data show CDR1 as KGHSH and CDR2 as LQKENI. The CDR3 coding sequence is TGTGCCAGCTCACCGGGGACAGGGGCGCTAAACTATGGCTACACCTTC. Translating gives CASSPGTGALNYGYTF.

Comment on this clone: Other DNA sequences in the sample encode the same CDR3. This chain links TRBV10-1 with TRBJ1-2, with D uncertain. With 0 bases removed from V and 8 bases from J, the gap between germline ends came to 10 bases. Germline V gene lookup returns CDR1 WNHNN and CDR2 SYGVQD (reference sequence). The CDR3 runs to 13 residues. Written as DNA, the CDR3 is TGCGCCAGCAGTGAGTCAGCCGGGAGCGGCTACACCTTC. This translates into CASSESAGSGYTF.

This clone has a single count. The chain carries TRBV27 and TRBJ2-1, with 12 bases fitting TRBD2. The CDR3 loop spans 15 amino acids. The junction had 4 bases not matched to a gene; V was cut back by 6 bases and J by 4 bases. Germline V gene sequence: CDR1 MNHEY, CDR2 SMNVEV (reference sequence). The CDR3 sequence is CASSKGTSGYNEQFF. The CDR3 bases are TGTGCCAGCAGCAAAGGGACTAGCGGGTACAATGAGCAGTTCTTC.

The CDR3 region is CASSLDAAGVAYGYTF. The CDR3 DNA reads TGTGCCAGCAGCTTAGACGCGGCAGGGGTCGCGTATGGCTACACCTTC. The genes are TRBV7-9 and TRBJ1-2; perhaps TRBD1 as D (6 bases). This CDR3 comprises 16 residues. V dropped 1 base and J dropped 5 bases, with 17 bases sitting between them. Germline assignment: CDR1 SEHNR and CDR2 FQNEAQ (reference sequence).

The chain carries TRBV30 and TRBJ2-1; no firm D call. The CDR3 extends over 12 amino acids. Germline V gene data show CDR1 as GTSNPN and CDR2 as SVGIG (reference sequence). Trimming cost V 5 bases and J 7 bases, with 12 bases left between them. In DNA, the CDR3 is TGTGCCTGGGCGAACGTCGGGAATGAGCAGTTCTTC. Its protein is CAWANVGNEQFF.

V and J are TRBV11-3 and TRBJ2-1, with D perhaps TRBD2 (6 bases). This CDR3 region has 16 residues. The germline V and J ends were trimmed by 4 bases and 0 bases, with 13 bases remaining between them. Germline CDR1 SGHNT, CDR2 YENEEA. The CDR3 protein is CASSSGAESSYNEQFF. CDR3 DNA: TGTGCCAGCAGCTCGGGAGCGGAGAGCTCCTACAATGAGCAGTTCTTC.

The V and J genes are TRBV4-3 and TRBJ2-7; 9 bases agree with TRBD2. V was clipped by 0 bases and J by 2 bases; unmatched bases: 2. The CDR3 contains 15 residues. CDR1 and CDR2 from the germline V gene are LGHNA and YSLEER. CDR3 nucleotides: TGCGCCAGCAGCCAAGAGGCGGGAGGGCCCTACGAGCAGTACTTC. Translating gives CASSQEAGGPYEQYF.

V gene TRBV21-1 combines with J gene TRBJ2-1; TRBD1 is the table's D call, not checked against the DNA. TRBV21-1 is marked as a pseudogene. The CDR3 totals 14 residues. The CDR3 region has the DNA TGTGCCAGCAGCCCAGGGGCCCAGTACAATGAGCAGTTCTTC. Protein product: CASSPGAQYNEQFF.

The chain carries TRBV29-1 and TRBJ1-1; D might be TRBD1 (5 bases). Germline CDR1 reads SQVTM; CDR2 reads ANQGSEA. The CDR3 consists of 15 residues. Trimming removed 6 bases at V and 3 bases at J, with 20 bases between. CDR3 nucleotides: TGCAGCGTGGGGGGGACGGCCTCGGCGCACACTGAAGCTTTCTTT. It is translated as CSVGGTASAHTEAFF. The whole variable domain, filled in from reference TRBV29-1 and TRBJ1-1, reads SAVISQKPSRDICQRGTSLTIQCQVDSQVTMMFWYRQQPGQSLTLIATANQGSEATYESGFVIDKFPISRPNLTFSTLTVSNMSPEDSSIYLCSVGGTASAHTEAFFGQGTRLTVV.

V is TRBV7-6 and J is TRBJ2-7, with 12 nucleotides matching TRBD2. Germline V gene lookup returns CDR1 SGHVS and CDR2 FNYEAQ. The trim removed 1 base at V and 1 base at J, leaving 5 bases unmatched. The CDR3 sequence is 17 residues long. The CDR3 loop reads CASSLVGLAGYSYEQYF. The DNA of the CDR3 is TGTGCCAGCAGCTTAGTGGGACTAGCGGGTTATTCCTACGAGCAGTACTTC.

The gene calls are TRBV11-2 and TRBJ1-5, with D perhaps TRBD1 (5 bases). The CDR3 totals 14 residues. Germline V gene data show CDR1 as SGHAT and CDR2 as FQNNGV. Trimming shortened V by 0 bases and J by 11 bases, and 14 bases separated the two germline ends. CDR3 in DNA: TGTGCCAGCAGCTTAGATTCTACAGGAAGGACCCAGCATTTT. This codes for CASSLDSTGRTQHF.

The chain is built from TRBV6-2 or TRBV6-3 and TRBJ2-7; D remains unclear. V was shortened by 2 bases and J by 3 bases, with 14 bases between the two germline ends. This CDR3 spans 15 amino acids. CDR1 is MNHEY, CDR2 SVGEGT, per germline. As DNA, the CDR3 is TGTGCCAGCAGTTACCGTCCCCCAGGCGACTACGAGCAGTACTTC. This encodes CASSYRPPGDYEQYF.

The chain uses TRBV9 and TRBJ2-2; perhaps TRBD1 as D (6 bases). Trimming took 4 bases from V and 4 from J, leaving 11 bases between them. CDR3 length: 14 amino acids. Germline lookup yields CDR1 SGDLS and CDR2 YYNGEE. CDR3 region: CASSLRTATGELFF. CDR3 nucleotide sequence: TGTGCCAGCAGCCTAAGGACAGCCACCGGGGAGCTGTTTTTT.

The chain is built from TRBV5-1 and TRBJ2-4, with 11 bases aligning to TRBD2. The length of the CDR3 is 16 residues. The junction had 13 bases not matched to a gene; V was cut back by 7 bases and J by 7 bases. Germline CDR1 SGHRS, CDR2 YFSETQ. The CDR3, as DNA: TGCGCCAGCGCGGTTGGGACTAGCGGTCAAAATAACATTCAGTACTTC. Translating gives CASAVGTSGQNNIQYF.

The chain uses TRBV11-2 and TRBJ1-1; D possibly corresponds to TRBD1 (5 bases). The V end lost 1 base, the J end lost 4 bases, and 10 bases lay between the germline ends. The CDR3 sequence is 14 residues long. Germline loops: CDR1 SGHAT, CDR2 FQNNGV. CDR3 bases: TGTGCCAGCAGCTTAGGCGGGGGGATCACTGAAGCTTTCTTT. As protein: CASSLGGGITEAFF.